These 5 T cell receptor beta chains share one sample of origin, sequenced in a study of shared clonotypes between healthy human individuals. CD8 cells regarded as naive lacked CD45RO, were positively chosen for CCR7, and omitted terminally differentiated effector memory CD45RA+ cells. Using immunoSEQ multiplex PCR, the repertoire was profiled, and TCRdb retains in-frame clones only, with some absent. Of some 2 million clones in the sample, about 95% were seen once. Sequencing used naive CD8+ T cells sorted from blood. Source of these receptors: a young man in good health.

The chain couples TRBV27 to TRBJ2-7, with 8 bases fitting TRBD2. Germline lookup yields CDR1 MNHEY and CDR2 SMNVEV (reference sequence). This CDR3 contains 15 residues. The ends lost 5 bases at V and 4 bases at J; junction bases unmatched: 10. The CDR3 region has the DNA TGTGCCAGCAGTCCTATCCCCAGCGGGAGTTACGAGCAGTACTTC. It codes for CASSPIPSGSYEQYF.

The chain joins TRBV11-2 to TRBJ2-1; the D gene is possibly TRBD2 (5 bases). V was clipped by 1 base and J by 6 bases, with 13 bases between them. This CDR3 has 15 amino acids. The germline V gene encodes CDR1 SGHAT and CDR2 FQNNGV. The CDR3 loop reads CASSLGSGHLNEQFF. The CDR3 coding sequence is TGTGCCAGCAGCTTAGGGAGCGGTCACCTCAATGAGCAGTTCTTC.

The genes are TRBV10-2 and TRBJ2-3; D remains ambiguous. Germline CDR1 reads WSHSY; CDR2 reads SAAADI. The V and J ends lost 2 bases and 1 base respectively, with 4 bases between them. The CDR3 loop spans 13 amino acids. CDR3 sequence reads: CASSETGTDTQYF. CDR3 nucleotides: TGCGCCAGCAGTGAGACTGGCACAGATACGCAGTATTTT.

The gene calls are TRBV25-1 and TRBJ1-3; 7 bases fit TRBD1. The ends lost 3 bases at V and 2 bases at J; junction bases unmatched: 10. The CDR3 has 17 amino acids. Germline V gene data show CDR1 as MGHDK and CDR2 as SYGVNS. This CDR3 is CASSDWDSETTGNTIYF. In nucleotides, the CDR3 is TGTGCCAGCAGTGACTGGGACAGTGAAACAACTGGAAACACCATATATTTT.

This chain connects TRBV30 to TRBJ2-3, with D perhaps matching TRBD1 or TRBD2 (5 bases each). CDR1 and CDR2 (germline): GTSNPN, SVGIG (reference sequence). V was shortened by 1 base and J by 2 bases, with 19 bases between the two germline ends. The length of the CDR3 is 17 residues. DNA for the CDR3: TGTGCCTGGAGTGGGGCCGGGACCTCCTATCTCACAGATACGCAGTATTTT. Amino acids: CAWSGAGTSYLTDTQYF. Combining the CDR3 with reference TRBV30 and TRBJ2-3 gives the whole variable domain SQTIHQWPATLVQPVGSPLSLECTVEGTSNPNLYWYRQAAGRGLQLLFYSVGIGQISSEVPQNLSASRPQDRQFILSSKKLLLSDSGFYLCAWSGAGTSYLTDTQYFGPGTRLTVL.